Listed here are 18 T cell receptor beta chains from one sample, sequenced in a study of blood T cell repertoires in COVID-19. The assay was immunoSEQ multiplex PCR, and TCRdb's table has in-frame clones only and misses some. The sample consists of tens of thousands of clones, around 77% of them appearing once. The sequenced sample consisted of peripheral blood. These receptors came from a man aged 65 to 79 with COVID-19, enrolled during active disease.

V is TRBV19 and J is TRBJ1-1; TRBD1 might be the D (6 bases). Looked up from germline, CDR1 is LNHDA and CDR2 is SQIVND (reference sequence). Trimming took off 5 bases at V and 1 base at J, with 11 bases between the two ends. The CDR3 spans 14 residues. CDR3 sequence: CASSFRTENTEAFF. The CDR3 region has the DNA TGTGCCAGTAGTTTCCGGACAGAGAACACTGAAGCTTTCTTT.

The rearrangement uses TRBV6-2 or TRBV6-3 and TRBJ2-2, with 7 nucleotides matching TRBD1. In germline, CDR1 is MNHEY, CDR2 SVGEGT. V lost 5 bases, J lost 4 bases, and 7 bases stayed unmatched. This CDR3 spans 15 amino acids. The CDR3 DNA reads TGTGCCAGCAGTCCCGACAGGGTGGGCACCGGGGAGCTGTTTTTT. It codes for CASSPDRVGTGELFF.

Worth noting for this clone: At the DNA level, this CDR3 is encoded by other sequences in the same sample as well. CDR3 nucleotide sequence: TGTGCCAGCAGCCCCGGGGGGGGAACTGAAGCTTTCTTT. Amino acids: CASSPGGGTEAFF. The chain is built from TRBV3-1 (or the pseudogene TRBV3-2) and TRBJ1-1; D might be TRBD1 (5 bases). The CDR3 runs 13 residues. Germline V gene lookup returns CDR1 LGHDT and CDR2 YNNKEL (reference sequence). Trimming shortened V by 4 bases and J by 5 bases, and 11 bases separated the two germline ends.

This clone was recorded a few times. DNA of the CDR3: TGTGCCAGCAGCCAAGCAGGTTCGAACACCGGGGAGCTGTTTTTT. Protein: CASSQAGSNTGELFF. This chain links TRBV4-2 with TRBJ2-2; no firm D call. The CDR3 sequence is 15 residues long. CDR1 and CDR2 (germline): LGHNA, YNFKEQ. V lost 1 base, J lost 0 bases, and 6 bases lay in between.

The V and J genes are TRBV29-1 and TRBJ1-2, with 11 bases identical to TRBD1. The CDR3 consists of 15 residues. Germline V gene sequence: CDR1 SQVTM, CDR2 ANQGSEA. After removal of 4 bases from V and 8 bases from J, the junction contained 12 bases not matched to a gene. In nucleotides, the CDR3 is TGCAGCGTTGGAGAATGGACAGGGGGCCTTCAGGGCTACACCTTC. Translating it yields CSVGEWTGGLQGYTF.

This clone was counted between two and nine times. The V call is TRBV29-1, the J call TRBJ1-1, with D possibly being TRBD1 (6 bases). Germline-derived CDR1 and CDR2 are SQVTM and ANQGSEA. CDR3 length equals 12 residues. V was clipped by 6 bases and J by 2 bases, with 10 bases between them. CDR3 sequence (DNA): TGCAGCGTCGGACAGACTAACACTGAAGCTTTCTTT. This translates into CSVGQTNTEAFF. Variable domain in full (rest from reference TRBV29-1 and TRBJ1-1): SAVISQKPSRDICQRGTSLTIQCQVDSQVTMMFWYRQQPGQSLTLIATANQGSEATYESGFVIDKFPISRPNLTFSTLTVSNMSPEDSSIYLCSVGQTNTEAFFGQGTRLTVV.

The chain carries TRBV5-1 and TRBJ2-5, with 7 bases aligning to TRBD1. Germline V gene lookup returns CDR1 SGHRS and CDR2 YFSETQ. V dropped 3 bases and J dropped 1; count of bases not matched to a gene: 6. The CDR3 sequence is 15 residues long. The CDR3 is CASSSNRGTQETQYF. The CDR3 DNA reads as TGCGCCAGCAGCTCAAACAGGGGTACCCAAGAGACCCAGTACTTC.

The chain couples TRBV5-1 to TRBJ2-1; D unresolved. V was pared by 5 bases and J by 3 bases, with 12 bases between. CDR1 and CDR2 from the germline V gene are SGHRS and YFSETQ. The CDR3 has 14 amino acids. The CDR3: CASSWSEVYNEQFF. The CDR3, as DNA: TGCGCCAGCAGTTGGAGCGAGGTCTACAATGAGCAGTTCTTC.

This chain uses TRBV6-2 or TRBV6-3 with TRBJ2-1; 11 bases are shared with TRBD2. The V gene end was trimmed by 5 bases and the J gene end by 11 bases; junction bases not matched to a gene: 2. The CDR3 runs 12 residues. Per germline, CDR1 MNHEY and CDR2 SVGEGT. CDR3: CASSRTSGQQFF. The DNA for the CDR3 is TGTGCCAGCAGTCGGACTAGCGGGCAGCAGTTCTTC.

This clone has a handful of counts. This sequence joins TRBV7-9 and TRBJ1-6; 8 bases agree with TRBD1. Germline CDR1 reads SEHNR; CDR2 reads FQNEAQ (reference sequence). The V segment lost 4 bases and the J segment 7 bases; nucleotides outside the gene matches: 15. The CDR3 length is 18 residues. The CDR3 DNA sequence: TGTGCCAGCAGCTCCGACGCTTGGGGGACAGGCTCAAATTCACCCCTCCACTTT. Translation gives CASSSDAWGTGSNSPLHF.

The chain recombines TRBV27 with TRBJ2-3; possible D gene TRBD1, 5 bases. The CDR3 consists of 14 residues. V was cut by 7 bases and J by 3 bases, with 14 bases left in between. In germline, CDR1 is MNHEY, CDR2 SMNVEV (reference sequence). CDR3 region: CASTPGAGTDTQYF. The CDR3 DNA is TGTGCCAGCACCCCCGGTGCAGGGACAGATACGCAGTATTTT.

This clone was found once. The genes are TRBV14 and TRBJ2-3; 13 nucleotides align to TRBD2. This CDR3 has 14 amino acids. Germline-derived CDR1 and CDR2 are SGHDN and FVKESK. V lost 4 bases and J lost 6; bases outside the gene matches: 1. This CDR3 reads CASSPGLAGDTQYF. The DNA for the CDR3 is TGTGCCAGCAGCCCGGGACTAGCGGGGGATACGCAGTATTTT.

The gene calls are TRBV28 and TRBJ1-2; 9 nucleotides agree with TRBD1. V lost 3 bases and J lost 6; bases outside the gene matches: 2. The CDR3 contains 13 residues. Germline-derived CDR1 and CDR2 are MDHEN and SYDVKM. DNA of the CDR3: TGTGCCAGCAGTTTGACAGGGGGAAATGGCTACACCTTC. Translating it yields CASSLTGGNGYTF.

The chain carries TRBV11-2 and TRBJ2-1; D unresolved. The germline V gene has CDR1 SGHAT and CDR2 FQNNGV. The CDR3 contains 11 residues. V was trimmed by 5 bases and J by 9 bases, leaving 8 bases between them. DNA for the CDR3: TGTGCCAGCAGCGCTACTCTTGAGCAGTTCTTC. Its protein is CASSATLEQFF.

The V call is TRBV28, the J call TRBJ2-1; 9 bases are a match to TRBD1. V shed 5 bases and J 5 bases; nucleotides not matched to a gene: 10. Germline CDR1 is MDHEN and CDR2 is SYDVKM. There are 16 residues in the CDR3. DNA of the CDR3: TGTGCCAGCAGTCCCCTAGGACAGGGGATTAACAATGAGCAGTTCTTC. Translated, it gives CASSPLGQGINNEQFF.

The table lists this clone with a count of one. The V and J genes are TRBV9 and TRBJ2-2, with TRBD2 matching 7 bases. V dropped 0 bases and J dropped 5; count of bases not matched to a gene: 4. The CDR3 extends over 15 amino acids. Germline assignment: CDR1 SGDLS and CDR2 YYNGEE. CDR3 residues: CASSVVYGGTGELFF. The CDR3 DNA reads as TGTGCCAGCAGCGTAGTTTACGGGGGGACCGGGGAGCTGTTTTTT. Drawing the rest from reference TRBV9 and TRBJ2-2, the complete variable domain is DSGVTQTPKHLITATGQRVTLRCSPRSGDLSVYWYQQSLDQGLQFLIQYYNGEERAKGNILERFSAQQFPDLHSELNLSSLELGDSALYFCASSVVYGGTGELFFGEGSRLTVL.

The chain has TRBV5-1 and TRBJ2-3, with D perhaps TRBD2 (5 bases). CDR1 SGHRS and CDR2 YFSETQ come from the germline V gene. This CDR3 is built from 16 residues. V was trimmed by 2 bases and J by 0 bases, leaving 13 bases between them. The CDR3 DNA reads as TGCGCCAGCAGCTTCAGGAGTGGACTTAGCACAGATACGCAGTATTTT. Its protein product is CASSFRSGLSTDTQYF.

V is TRBV7-3 and J is TRBJ2-1; perhaps TRBD1 as D (5 bases). Germline-derived CDR1 and CDR2 are SGHTA and FQGTGA. V was shortened by 5 bases and J by 2 bases, with 13 bases between the two germline ends. This CDR3 has 15 amino acids. The CDR3 is CASSVGRVTYNEQFF. The CDR3, as DNA: TGTGCCAGCAGCGTGGGCAGGGTAACCTACAATGAGCAGTTCTTC.